This TCR beta chain came from a study of technical replicates of blood from a handful of donors. Germline-derived CDR1 and CDR2 are SQVTM and ANQGSEA. V was pared by 7 bases and J by 6 bases, with 13 bases between. The CDR3 spans 11 residues. Repertoires were generated with immunoSEQ multiplex PCR, while TCRdb's copy carries only in-frame clones and drops some. The repertoire holds 50,000 to 65,000 clones, about nine tenths seen once, with 4.8% in the top ten. The source is a human donor in good health. Some clones in this sample may be carry-over from other donors' samples. The specimen sequenced was PBMCs. The V and J genes are TRBV29-1 and TRBJ2-7; D might be TRBD2 (5 bases). CDR3 amino acids: CSAIYGGEQYF. CDR3 nucleotide sequence: TGCAGCGCCATTTATGGAGGCGAGCAGTACTTC.